This is a list of T cell receptor beta chains from one sample in a study of tumor and adjacent non-tumor tissue in lung cancer. Using its own MiXCR run on the multiplex PCR reads, TCRdb lists one record per CDR3 protein. The sample carries 90,000 or so distinct CDR3 sequences, roughly 62% recorded once. Source material: lung tumor tissue. Receptors originate from a man between 65 and 85 years old with non-small cell lung cancer. CDR3s include the opening cysteine and the closing phenylalanine or tryptophan. D genes are given only for firm matches. The size of a clone is reported for some rows only, either as once, few or many, or as a class for expanded clones.

TRBJ2-1	-	TRBV11-3	-	CASSPGCGANNEQFF	TGTGCCAGCAGCCCAGGCTGTGGGGCCAACAATGAGCAGTTCTTC
TRBJ2-1	many	TRBV6-1	-	CASSEGRTSEQFF	TGTGCCAGCAGTGAAGGCAGAACCTCAGAGCAGTTCTTC
TRBJ1-2	-	TRBV28	-	CASSATESYWFYGYTF	TGTGCCAGCAGCGCGACAGAGTCCTATTGGTTCTATGGCTACACCTTC
TRBJ2-5	many	TRBV4-2	TRBD2	CASSRTSGYQETQYF	TGTGCCAGCAGCCGGACTAGCGGGTACCAAGAGACCCAGTACTTC
TRBJ1-4	-	TRBV11-2	-	CASNLVGQTGEKLFF	TGTGCCAGCAACTTGGTCGGACAGACTGGTGAAAAACTGTTTTTT
TRBJ2-1	-	TRBV11-1	TRBD2	CASSSLTSGRAGEQFF	TGTGCCAGCAGCTCCCTGACTAGCGGGAGGGCCGGTGAGCAGTTTTTC
TRBJ2-7	-	TRBV12-3/TRBV12-4	-	CASSFDRNEQYF	TGTGCCAGCAGTTTTGACAGGAACGAGCAGTACTTC
TRBJ2-4	-	TRBV28	-	CASRRSGTPANDIKYF	TGTGCCAGCAGGCGTTCCGGGACTCCAGCCAATGACATTAAGTACTTC
TRBJ2-3	-	TRBV5-1	TRBD2	CASTLGGLADTDTQYF	TGCGCCAGCACCCTGGGCGGACTAGCCGACACAGATACGCAGTATTTT
TRBJ2-7	-	TRBV12-3/TRBV12-4	-	CASNLRGAIDEQYF	TGTGCCAGCAATTTACGGGGGGCTATAGACGAGCAGTACTTC
TRBJ2-2	-	TRBV11-2	TRBD1	CASNNQGAWELFF	TGTGCCAGCAATAATCAGGGGGCCTGGGAGCTGTTTTTT
TRBJ1-5	-	TRBV6-1	-	CASSESVAVWQLQHF	TGTGCCAGCAGTGAATCGGTCGCAGTGTGGCAGCTCCAGCATTTT
TRBJ2-5	once	TRBV11-1	-	CVSSPGRETQNF	TGTGTCAGCAGCCCAGGGAGAGAGACCCAGAACTTC
TRBJ2-2	-	TRBV6-1	-	CAGKRGHQTVGGLFF	TGTGCCGGCAAACGGGGACACCAGACGGTCGGGGGGCTGTTTTTT
TRBJ1-5	many	TRBV6-6	-	CASAPGLGNQPQHF	TGTGCCAGCGCCCCGGGATTGGGAAATCAGCCCCAGCATTTT
TRBJ2-7	many	TRBV12-3/TRBV12-4	-	CASSLLGYEQYF	TGTGCCAGCAGTTTACTAGGCTACGAGCAGTACTTC
TRBJ1-2	-	TRBV5-6	TRBD1	CASSLRTGGEDYTF	TGTGCCAGCAGCTTGAGGACAGGGGGCGAAGACTACACCTTC
TRBJ2-7	-	TRBV11-2	-	CASSLRPPGHGAGGQYF	TGTGCCAGCAGCCTACGACCACCGGGACACGGAGCTGGGGGGCAGTACTTC
TRBJ1-5	-	TRBV28	TRBD1	CAISLQGATQSQHF	TGTGCCATCAGTTTACAGGGGGCGACTCAGTCCCAGCATTTT
TRBJ2-7	few	TRBV11-2	TRBD1	CASSRHEDRASYEQCF	TGTGCCAGCTCCCGACACGAGGACAGGGCATCCTATGAGCAGTGCTTC
TRBJ2-7	once	TRBV29-1	TRBD2	CSFSSSGRQYEQYF	TGCAGCTTTTCCTCTAGCGGGCGCCAATATGAGCAGTACTTC
TRBJ2-2	-	TRBV11-2	-	CASSPQGPRGELIF	TGTGCCAGCAGCCCACAGGGACCACGCGGGGAGCTTATTTTT
TRBJ1-5	few	TRBV28	TRBD1	CASSLMDRASSNQPQHF	TGTGCCAGCAGTTTAATGGACAGGGCTTCGAGCAATCAGCCCCAGCATTTT
TRBJ2-3	-	TRBV11-2	-	CASSNTVGGWDTYTQYF	TGTGCCAGCAGCAATACCGTTGGAGGCTGGGACACATATACGCAGTATTTT